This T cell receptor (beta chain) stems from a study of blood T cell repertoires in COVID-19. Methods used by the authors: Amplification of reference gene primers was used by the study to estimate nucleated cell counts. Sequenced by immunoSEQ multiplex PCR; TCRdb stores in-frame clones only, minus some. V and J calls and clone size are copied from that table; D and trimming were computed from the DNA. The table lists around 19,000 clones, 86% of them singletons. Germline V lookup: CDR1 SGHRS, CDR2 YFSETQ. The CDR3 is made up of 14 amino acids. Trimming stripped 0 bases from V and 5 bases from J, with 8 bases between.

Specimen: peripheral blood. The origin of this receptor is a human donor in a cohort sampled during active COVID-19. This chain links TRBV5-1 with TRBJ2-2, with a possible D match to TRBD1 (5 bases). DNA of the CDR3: TGCGCCAGCAGCTTGGAATCAGGGACCGGGGAGCTGTTTTTT. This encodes CASSLESGTGELFF.